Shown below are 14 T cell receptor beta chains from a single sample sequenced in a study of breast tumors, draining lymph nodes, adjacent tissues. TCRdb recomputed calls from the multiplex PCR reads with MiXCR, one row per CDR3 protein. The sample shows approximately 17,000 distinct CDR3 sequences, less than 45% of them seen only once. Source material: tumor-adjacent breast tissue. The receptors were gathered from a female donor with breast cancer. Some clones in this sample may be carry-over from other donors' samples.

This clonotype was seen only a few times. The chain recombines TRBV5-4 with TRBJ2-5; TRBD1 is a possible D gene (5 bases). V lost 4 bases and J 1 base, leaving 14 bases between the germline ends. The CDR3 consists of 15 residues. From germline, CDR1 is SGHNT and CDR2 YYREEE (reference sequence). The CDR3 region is CASSPLGPGQETQYF. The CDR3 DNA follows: TGTGCCAGCAGCCCACTGGGGCCGGGCCAAGAGACCCAGTACTTC.

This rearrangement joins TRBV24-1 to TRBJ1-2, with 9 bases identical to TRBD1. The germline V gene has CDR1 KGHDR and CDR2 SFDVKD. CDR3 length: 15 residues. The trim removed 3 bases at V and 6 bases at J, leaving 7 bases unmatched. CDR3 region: CATSDPGQGSNGYTF. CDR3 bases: TGTGCCACCAGTGATCCGGGACAGGGAAGTAATGGCTACACCTTC.

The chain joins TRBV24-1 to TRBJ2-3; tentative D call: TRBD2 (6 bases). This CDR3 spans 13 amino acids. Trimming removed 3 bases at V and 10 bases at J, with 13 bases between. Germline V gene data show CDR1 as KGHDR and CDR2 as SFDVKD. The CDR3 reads CATSDPYRDSQYF. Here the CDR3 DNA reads TGTGCCACCAGTGATCCCTACCGGGACTCGCAGTATTTT.

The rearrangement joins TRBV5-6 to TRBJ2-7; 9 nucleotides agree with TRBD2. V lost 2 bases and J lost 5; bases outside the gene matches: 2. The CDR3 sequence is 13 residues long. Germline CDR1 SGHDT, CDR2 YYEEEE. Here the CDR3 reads CASSFSSGNEQYF. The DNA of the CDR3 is TGTGCCAGCAGCTTTTCTAGCGGGAACGAGCAGTACTTC.

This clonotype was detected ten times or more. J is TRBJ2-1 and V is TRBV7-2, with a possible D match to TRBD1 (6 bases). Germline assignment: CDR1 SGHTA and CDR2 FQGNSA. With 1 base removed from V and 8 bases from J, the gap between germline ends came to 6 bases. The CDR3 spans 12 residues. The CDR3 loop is CASSLGGHEQFF. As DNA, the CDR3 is TGTGCCAGCAGCTTAGGGGGGCATGAGCAGTTCTTC.

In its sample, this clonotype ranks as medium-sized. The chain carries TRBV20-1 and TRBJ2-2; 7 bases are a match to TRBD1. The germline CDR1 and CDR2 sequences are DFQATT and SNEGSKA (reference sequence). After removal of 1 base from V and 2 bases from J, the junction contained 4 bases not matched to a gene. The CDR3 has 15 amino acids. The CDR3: CSARGRQGNTGELFF. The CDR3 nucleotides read TGCAGTGCTAGAGGGCGACAGGGTAACACCGGGGAGCTGTTTTTT.

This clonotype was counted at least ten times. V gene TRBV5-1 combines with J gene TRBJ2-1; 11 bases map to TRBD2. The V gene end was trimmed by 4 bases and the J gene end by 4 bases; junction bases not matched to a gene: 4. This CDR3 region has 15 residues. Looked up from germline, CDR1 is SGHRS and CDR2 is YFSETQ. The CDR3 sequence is CASSPTSGNYNEQFF. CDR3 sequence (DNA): TGCGCCAGCAGCCCGACTAGCGGGAATTACAATGAGCAGTTCTTC.

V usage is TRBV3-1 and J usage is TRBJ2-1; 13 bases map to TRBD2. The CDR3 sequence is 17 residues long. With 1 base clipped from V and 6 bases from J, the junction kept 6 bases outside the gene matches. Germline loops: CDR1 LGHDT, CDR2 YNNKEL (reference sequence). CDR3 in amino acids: CASSQAPLAGGSNEQFF. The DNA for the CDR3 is TGTGCCAGCAGCCAAGCCCCACTAGCGGGGGGGAGCAATGAGCAGTTCTTC.

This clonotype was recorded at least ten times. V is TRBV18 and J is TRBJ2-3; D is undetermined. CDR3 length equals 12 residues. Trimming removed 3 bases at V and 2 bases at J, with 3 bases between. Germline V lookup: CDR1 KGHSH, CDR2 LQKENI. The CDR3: CASSPFTDTQYF. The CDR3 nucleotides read TGTGCCAGCTCACCTTTCACAGATACGCAGTATTTT.

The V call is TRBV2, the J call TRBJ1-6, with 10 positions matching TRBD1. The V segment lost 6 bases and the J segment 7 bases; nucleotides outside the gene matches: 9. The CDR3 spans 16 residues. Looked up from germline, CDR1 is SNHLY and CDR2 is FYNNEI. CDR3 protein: CASRIPGTGVNSPLHF. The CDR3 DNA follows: TGTGCCAGCAGAATACCCGGGACAGGGGTCAATTCACCCCTCCACTTT. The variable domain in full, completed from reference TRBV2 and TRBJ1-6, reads EPEVTQTPSHQVTQMGQEVILRCVPISNHLYFYWYRQILGQKVEFLVSFYNNEISEKSEIFDDQFSVERPDGSNFTLKIRSTKLEDSAMYFCASRIPGTGVNSPLHFGNGTRLTVT.

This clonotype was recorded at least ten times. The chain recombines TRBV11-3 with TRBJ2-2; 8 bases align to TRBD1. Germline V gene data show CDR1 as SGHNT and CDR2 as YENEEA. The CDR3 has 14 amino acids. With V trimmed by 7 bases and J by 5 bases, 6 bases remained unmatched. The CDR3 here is CASTFRGRTGELFF. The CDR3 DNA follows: TGTGCCAGCACCTTCAGGGGGCGTACCGGGGAGCTGTTTTTT. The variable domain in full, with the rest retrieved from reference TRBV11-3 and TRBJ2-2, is EAGVVQSPRYKIIEKKQPVAFWCNPISGHNTLYWYLQNLGQGPELLIRYENEEAVDDSQLPKDRFSAERLKGVDSTLKIQPAELGDSAVYLCASTFRGRTGELFFGEGSRLTVL.

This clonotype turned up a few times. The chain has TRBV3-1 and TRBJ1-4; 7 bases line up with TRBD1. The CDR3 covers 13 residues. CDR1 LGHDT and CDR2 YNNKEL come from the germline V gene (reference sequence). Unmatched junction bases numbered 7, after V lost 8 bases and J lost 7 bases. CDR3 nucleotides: TGTGCCAGCCGACAGGGATTAGGTGAAAAACTGTTTTTT. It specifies CASRQGLGEKLFF.

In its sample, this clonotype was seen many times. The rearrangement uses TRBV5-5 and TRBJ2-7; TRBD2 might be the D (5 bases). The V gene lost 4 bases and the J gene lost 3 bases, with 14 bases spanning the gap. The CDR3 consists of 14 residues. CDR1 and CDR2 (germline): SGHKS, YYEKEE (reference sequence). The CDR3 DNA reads TGTGCCAGCAGCCGCGATATAAGCGGCTACGAGCAGTACTTC. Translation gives CASSRDISGYEQYF.

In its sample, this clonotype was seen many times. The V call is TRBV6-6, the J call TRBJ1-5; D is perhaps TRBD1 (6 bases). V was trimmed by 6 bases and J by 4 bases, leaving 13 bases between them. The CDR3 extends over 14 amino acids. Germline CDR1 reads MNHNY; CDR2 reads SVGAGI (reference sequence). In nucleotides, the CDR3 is TGTGCCAGCAGCCCCGGACAGTTGAATCAGCCCCAGCATTTT. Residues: CASSPGQLNQPQHF.